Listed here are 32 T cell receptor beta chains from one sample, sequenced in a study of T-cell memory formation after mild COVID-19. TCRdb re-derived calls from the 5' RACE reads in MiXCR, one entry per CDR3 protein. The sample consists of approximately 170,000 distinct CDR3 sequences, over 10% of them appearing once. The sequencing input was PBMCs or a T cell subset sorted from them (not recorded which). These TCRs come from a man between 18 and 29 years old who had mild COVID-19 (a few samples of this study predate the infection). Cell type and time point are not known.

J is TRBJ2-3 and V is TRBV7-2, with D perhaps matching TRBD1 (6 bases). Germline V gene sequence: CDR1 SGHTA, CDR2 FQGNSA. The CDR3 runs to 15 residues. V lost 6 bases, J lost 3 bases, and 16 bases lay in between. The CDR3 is CASRFGQLGTDTQYF. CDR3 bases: TGTGCCAGCAGATTCGGACAGCTAGGGACAGATACGCAGTATTTT.

CDR3 coding DNA: TGTGCCAGCAGTCCCAATCGGCATACTGAAGCTTTCTTT. Amino acid sequence: CASSPNRHTEAFF. The chain uses TRBV12-3 or TRBV12-4 and TRBJ1-1, with no clear D. The CDR3 extends over 13 amino acids. Trimming left V 5 bases short and J 5 bases short, with 12 bases between.

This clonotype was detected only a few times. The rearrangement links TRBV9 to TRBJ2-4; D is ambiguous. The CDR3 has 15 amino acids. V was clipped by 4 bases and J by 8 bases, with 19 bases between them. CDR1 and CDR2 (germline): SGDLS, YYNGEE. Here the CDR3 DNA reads TGTGCCAGCAGCTCCTCCTCCATAGGCTCGGACATTCAGTACTTC. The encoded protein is CASSSSSIGSDIQYF.

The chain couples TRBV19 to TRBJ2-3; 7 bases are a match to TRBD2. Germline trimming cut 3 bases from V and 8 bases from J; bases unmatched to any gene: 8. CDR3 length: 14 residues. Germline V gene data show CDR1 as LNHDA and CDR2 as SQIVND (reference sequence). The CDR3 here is CASSIGDYRPTQYF. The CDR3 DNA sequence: TGTGCCAGTAGTATTGGGGACTACCGCCCTACGCAGTATTTT. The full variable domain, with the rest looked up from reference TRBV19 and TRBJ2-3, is DGGITQSPKYLFRKEGQNVTLSCEQNLNHDAMYWYRQDPGQGLRLIYYSQIVNDFQKGDIAEGYSVSREKKESFPLTVTSAQKNPTAFYLCASSIGDYRPTQYFGPGTRLTVL.

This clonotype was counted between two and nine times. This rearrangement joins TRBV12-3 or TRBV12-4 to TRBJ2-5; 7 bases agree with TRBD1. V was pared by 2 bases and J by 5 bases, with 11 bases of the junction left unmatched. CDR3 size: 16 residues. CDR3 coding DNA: TGTGCCAGCAGTTTAAACTGGTACAGGGGCGTTGAGACCCAGTACTTC. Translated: CASSLNWYRGVETQYF.

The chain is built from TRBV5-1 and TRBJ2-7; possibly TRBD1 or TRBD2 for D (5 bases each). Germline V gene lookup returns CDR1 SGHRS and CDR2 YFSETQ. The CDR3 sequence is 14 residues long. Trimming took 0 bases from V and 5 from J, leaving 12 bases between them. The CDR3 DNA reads TGCGCCAGCAGCTTGGTGGCAGGGAGCAACGAGCAGTACTTC. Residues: CASSLVAGSNEQYF.

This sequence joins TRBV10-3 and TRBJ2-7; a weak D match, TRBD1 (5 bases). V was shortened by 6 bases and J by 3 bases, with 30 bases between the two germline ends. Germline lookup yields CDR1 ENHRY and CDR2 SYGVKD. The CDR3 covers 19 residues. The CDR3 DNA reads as TGTGCCATCAGCCTTCCCTTGGCAGGGAACCGAACAAGTGTCTACGAGCAGTACTTC. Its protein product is CAISLPLAGNRTSVYEQYF.

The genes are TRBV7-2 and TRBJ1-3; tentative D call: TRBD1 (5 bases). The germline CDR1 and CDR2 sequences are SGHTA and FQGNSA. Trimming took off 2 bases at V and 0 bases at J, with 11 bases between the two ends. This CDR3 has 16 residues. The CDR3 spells CASSLTGAVSGNTIYF. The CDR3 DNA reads TGTGCCAGCAGCTTAACCGGGGCAGTCTCTGGAAACACCATATATTTT.

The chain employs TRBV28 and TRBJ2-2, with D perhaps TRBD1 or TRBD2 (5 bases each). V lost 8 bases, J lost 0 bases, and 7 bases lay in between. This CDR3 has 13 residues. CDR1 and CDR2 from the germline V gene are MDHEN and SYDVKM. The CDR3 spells CASEGSNTGELFF. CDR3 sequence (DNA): TGTGCCAGCGAGGGGTCGAACACCGGGGAGCTGTTTTTT.

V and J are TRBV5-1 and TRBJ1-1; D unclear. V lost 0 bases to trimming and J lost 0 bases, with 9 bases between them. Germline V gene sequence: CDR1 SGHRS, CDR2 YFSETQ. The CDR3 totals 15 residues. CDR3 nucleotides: TGCGCCAGCAGCTTGGGCTTCGTTGTGAACACTGAAGCTTTCTTT. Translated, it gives CASSLGFVVNTEAFF. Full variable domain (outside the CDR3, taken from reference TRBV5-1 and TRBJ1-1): KAGVTQTPRYLIKTRGQQVTLSCSPISGHRSVSWYQQTPGQGLQFLFEYFSETQRNKGNFPGRFSGRQFSNSRSEMNVSTLELGDSALYLCASSLGFVVNTEAFFGQGTRLTVV.

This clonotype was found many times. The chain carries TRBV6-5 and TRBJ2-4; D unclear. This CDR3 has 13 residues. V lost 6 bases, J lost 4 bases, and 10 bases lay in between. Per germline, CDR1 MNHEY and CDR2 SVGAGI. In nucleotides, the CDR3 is TGTGCCAGCAGGGTCCCACTGAAAAACATTCAGTACTTC. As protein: CASRVPLKNIQYF.

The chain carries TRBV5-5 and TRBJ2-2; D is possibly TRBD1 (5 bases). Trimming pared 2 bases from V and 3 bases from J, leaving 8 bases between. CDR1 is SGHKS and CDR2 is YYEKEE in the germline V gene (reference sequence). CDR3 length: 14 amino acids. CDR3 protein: CASSLQADTGELFF. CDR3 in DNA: TGTGCCAGCAGCTTACAGGCGGACACCGGGGAGCTGTTTTTT.

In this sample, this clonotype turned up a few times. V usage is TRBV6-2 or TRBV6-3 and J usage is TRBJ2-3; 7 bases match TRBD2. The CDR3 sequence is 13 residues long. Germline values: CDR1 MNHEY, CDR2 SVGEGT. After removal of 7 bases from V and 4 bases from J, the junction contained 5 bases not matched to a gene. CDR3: CASIQAGADTQYF. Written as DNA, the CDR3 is TGTGCCAGCATTCAGGCGGGGGCAGATACGCAGTATTTT.

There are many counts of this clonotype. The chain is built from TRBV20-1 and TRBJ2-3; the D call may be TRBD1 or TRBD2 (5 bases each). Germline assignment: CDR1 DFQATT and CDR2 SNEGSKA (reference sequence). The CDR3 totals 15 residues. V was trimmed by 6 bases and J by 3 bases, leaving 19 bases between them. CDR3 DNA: TGCAGTGCCCCCCCTGGGGGATCTTCGACAGATACGCAGTATTTT. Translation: CSAPPGGSSTDTQYF.

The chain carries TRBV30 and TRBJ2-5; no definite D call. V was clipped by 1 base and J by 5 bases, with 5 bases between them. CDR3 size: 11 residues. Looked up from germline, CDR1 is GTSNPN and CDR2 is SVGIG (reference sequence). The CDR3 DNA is TGTGCCTGGAGTGCCACGGAGACCCAGTACTTC. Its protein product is CAWSATETQYF.

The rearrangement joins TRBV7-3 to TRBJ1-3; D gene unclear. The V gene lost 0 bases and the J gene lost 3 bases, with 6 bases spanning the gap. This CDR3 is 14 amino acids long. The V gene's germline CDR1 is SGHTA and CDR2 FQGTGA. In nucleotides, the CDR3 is TGTGCCAGCAGCTTAACGCCGGGTGGAAACACCATATATTTT. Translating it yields CASSLTPGGNTIYF.

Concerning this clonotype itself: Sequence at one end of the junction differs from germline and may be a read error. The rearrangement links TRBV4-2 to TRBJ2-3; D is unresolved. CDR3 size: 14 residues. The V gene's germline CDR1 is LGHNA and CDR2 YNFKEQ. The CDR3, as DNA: TGTGCCAGCATCCAAGAGAAAGCGACAGATACGCAGTATTTT. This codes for CASIQEKATDTQYF.

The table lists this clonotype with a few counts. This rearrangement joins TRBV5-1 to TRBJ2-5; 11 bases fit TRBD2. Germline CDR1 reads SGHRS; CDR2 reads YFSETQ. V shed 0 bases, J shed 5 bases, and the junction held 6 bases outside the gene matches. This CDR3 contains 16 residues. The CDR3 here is CASSLESSGGYETQYF. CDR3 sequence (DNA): TGCGCCAGCAGCTTGGAGTCTAGCGGGGGGTATGAGACCCAGTACTTC.

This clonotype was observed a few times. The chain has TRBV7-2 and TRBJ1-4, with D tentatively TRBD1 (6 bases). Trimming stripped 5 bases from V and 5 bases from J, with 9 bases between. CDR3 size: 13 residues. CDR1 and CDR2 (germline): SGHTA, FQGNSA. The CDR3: CASSPGVNEKLFF. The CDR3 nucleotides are TGTGCCAGCAGCCCAGGGGTCAATGAAAAACTGTTTTTT.

The CDR3 DNA reads TGCAGTGCTAGCGGAAGGGTGTCCACTGAAGCTTTCTTT. This encodes CSASGRVSTEAFF. This chain connects TRBV20-1 to TRBJ1-1; no clear D. The CDR3 sequence is 13 residues long. Trimming took 3 bases from V and 4 from J, leaving 12 bases between them. CDR1 and CDR2 from the germline V gene are DFQATT and SNEGSKA (reference sequence).

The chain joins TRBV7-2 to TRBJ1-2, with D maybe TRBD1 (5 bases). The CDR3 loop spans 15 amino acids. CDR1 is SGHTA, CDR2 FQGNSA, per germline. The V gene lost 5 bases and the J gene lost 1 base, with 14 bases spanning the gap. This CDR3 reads CASSRRRGNNYGYTF. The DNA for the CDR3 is TGTGCCAGCAGCCGGAGACGGGGGAATAACTATGGCTACACCTTC.

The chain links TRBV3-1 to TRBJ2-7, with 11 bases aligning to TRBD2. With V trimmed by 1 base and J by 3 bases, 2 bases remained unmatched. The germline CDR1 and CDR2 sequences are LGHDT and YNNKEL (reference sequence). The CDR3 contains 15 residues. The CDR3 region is CASSQASGGNYEQYF. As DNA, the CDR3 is TGTGCCAGCAGCCAAGCTAGCGGGGGGAACTACGAGCAGTACTTC.

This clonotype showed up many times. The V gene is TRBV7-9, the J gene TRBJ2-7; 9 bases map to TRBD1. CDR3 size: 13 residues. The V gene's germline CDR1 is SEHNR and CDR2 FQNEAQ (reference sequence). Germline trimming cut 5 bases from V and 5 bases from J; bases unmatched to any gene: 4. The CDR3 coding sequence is TGTGCCAGCAGCGGCCGGGACAGGGACGAGCAGTACGTC. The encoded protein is CASSGRDRDEQYV.

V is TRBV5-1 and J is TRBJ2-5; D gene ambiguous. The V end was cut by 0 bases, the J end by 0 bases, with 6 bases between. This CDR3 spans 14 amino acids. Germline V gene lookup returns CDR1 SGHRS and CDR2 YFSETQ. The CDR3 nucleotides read TGCGCCAGCAGCTTGGGAAGAGACCAAGAGACCCAGTACTTC. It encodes CASSLGRDQETQYF.

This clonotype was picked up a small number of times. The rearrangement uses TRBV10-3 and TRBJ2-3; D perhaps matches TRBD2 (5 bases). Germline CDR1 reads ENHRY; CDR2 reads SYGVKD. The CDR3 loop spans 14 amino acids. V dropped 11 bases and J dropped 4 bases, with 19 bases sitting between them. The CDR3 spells CAHRRPPPADTQYF. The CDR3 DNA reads TGTGCCCACCGGAGGCCTCCGCCCGCAGATACGCAGTATTTT.

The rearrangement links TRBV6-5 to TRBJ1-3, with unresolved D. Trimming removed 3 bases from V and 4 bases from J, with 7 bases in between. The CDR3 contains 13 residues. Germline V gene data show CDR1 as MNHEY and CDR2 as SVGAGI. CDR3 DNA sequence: TGTGCCAGCAGTTATAACCCAGGAAACACCATATATTTT. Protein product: CASSYNPGNTIYF.

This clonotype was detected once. The CDR3 is CASSQGSSYEQYV. In nucleotides, the CDR3 is TGTGCCAGCAGCCAGGGCAGCTCCTACGAGCAGTACGTC. This rearrangement joins TRBV28 to TRBJ2-7; TRBD1 is a possible D gene (5 bases). The CDR3 runs to 13 residues. Germline loops: CDR1 MDHEN, CDR2 SYDVKM. The V gene lost 6 bases and the J gene lost 0 bases, with 9 bases spanning the gap.

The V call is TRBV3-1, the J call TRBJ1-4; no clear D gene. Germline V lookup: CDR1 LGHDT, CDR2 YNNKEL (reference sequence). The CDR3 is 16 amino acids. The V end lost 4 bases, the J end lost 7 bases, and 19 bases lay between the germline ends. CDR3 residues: CASSPTEGRGGEKLFF. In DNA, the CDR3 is TGTGCCAGCAGCCCCACAGAAGGGAGAGGAGGTGAAAAACTGTTTTTT.

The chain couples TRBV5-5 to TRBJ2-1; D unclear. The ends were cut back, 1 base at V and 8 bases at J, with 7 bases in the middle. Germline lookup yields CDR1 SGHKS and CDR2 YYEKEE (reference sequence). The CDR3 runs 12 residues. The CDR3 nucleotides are TGTGCCAGCAGCTTGTTATACCATGAGCAGTTCTTC. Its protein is CASSLLYHEQFF.

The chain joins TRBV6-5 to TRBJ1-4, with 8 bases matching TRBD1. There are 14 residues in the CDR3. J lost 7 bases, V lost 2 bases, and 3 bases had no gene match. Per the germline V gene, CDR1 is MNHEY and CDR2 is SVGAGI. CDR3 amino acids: CASSYGRGPEKLFF. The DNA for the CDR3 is TGTGCCAGCAGTTACGGCAGGGGGCCTGAAAAACTGTTTTTT.

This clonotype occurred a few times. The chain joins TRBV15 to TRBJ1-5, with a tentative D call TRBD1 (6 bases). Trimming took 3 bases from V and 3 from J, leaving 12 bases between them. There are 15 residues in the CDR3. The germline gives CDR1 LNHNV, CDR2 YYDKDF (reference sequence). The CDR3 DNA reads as TGTGCCACCAGCAGGGGAGGACAGTTCAATCAGCCCCAGCATTTT. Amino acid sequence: CATSRGGQFNQPQHF.

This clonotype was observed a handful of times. CDR3 nucleotide sequence: TGTGCCAGCAGCCAGTATAGTGAAGCTTTCTTT. Its translation: CASSQYSEAFF. This chain links TRBV14 with TRBJ1-1; D ambiguous. There are 11 residues in the CDR3. Germline V CDR1 and CDR2: SGHDN, FVKESK. V lost 3 bases and J lost 7, with 6 bases in between.